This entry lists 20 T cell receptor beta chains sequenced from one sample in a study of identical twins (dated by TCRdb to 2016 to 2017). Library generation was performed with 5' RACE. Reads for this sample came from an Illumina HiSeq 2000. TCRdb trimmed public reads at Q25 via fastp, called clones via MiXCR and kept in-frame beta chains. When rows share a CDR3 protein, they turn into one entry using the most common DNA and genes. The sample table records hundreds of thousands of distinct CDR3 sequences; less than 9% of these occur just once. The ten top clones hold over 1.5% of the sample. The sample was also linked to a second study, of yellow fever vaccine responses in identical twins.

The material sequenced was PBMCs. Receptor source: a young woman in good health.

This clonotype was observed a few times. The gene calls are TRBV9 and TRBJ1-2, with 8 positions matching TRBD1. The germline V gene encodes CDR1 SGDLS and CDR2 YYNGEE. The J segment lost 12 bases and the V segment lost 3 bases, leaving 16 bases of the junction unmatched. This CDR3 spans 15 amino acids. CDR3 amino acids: CASSGRQGSAGDHTF. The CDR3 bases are TGTGCCAGCAGCGGTCGACAGGGGAGCGCTGGGGATCACACCTTC. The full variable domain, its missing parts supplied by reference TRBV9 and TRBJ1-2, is DSGVTQTPKHLITATGQRVTLRCSPRSGDLSVYWYQQSLDQGLQFLIQYYNGEERAKGNILERFSAQQFPDLHSELNLSSLELGDSALYFCASSGRQGSAGDHTFGSGTRLTVV.

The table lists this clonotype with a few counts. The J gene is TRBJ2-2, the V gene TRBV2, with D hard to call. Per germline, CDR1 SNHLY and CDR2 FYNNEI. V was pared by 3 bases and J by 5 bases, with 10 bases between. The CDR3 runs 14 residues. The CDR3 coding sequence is TGTGCCAGCAGTGAGTCAGATCTTACCGGGGAGCTGTTTTTT. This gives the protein CASSESDLTGELFF.

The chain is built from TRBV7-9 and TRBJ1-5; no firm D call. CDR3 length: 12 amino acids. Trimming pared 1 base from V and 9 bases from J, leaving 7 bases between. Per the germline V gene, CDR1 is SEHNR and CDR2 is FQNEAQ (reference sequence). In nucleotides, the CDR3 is TGTGCCAGCAGCTTAGAGGTTGGGCCCCAGCATTTT. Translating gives CASSLEVGPQHF.

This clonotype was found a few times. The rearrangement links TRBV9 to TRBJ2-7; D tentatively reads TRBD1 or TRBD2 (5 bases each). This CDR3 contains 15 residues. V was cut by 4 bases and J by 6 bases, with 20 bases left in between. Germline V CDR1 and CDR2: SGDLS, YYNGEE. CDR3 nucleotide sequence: TGTGCCAGCAGCCGGATTGGGACCTGGGGGTCCGAGCAGTACTTC. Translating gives CASSRIGTWGSEQYF.

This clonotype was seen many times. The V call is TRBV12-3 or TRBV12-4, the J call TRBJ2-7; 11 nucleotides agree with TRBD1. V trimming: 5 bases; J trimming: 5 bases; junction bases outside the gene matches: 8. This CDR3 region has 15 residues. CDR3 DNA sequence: TGTGCCAGCAGTCTAGGGACAGGGGGGTTGGACGAGCAGTACGTC. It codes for CASSLGTGGLDEQYV.

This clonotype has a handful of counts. Written as DNA, the CDR3 is TGCAGTGCTAGAGATAGGCGGGCCACCAATGAGCAGTTCTTC. It codes for CSARDRRATNEQFF. The V call is TRBV20-1, the J call TRBJ2-1; tentative D call: TRBD2 (5 bases). Germline lookup yields CDR1 DFQATT and CDR2 SNEGSKA (reference sequence). This CDR3 is built from 14 residues. Trimming pared 0 bases from V and 6 bases from J, leaving 12 bases between.

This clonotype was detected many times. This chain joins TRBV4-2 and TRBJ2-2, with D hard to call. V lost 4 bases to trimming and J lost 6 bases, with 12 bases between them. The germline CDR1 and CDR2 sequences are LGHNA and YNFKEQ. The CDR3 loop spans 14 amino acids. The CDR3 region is CASSLVGGPGELFF. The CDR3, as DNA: TGTGCCAGCAGCCTGGTGGGTGGACCCGGGGAGCTGTTTTTT.

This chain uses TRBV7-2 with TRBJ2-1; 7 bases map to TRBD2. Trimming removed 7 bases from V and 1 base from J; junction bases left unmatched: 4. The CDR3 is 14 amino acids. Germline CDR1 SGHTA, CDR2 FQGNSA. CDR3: CASKPGGSYNEQFF. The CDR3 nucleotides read TGTGCCAGCAAGCCGGGGGGTTCCTACAATGAGCAGTTCTTC.

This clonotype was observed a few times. The CDR3 loop is CSALILIGFTDTQYF. In DNA, the CDR3 is TGCAGTGCTCTAATCCTTATCGGATTCACAGATACGCAGTATTTT. The genes are TRBV20-1 and TRBJ2-3; unclear D gene. The germline CDR1 and CDR2 sequences are DFQATT and SNEGSKA (reference sequence). V was shortened by 5 bases and J by 2 bases, with 17 bases between the two germline ends. The CDR3 totals 15 residues.

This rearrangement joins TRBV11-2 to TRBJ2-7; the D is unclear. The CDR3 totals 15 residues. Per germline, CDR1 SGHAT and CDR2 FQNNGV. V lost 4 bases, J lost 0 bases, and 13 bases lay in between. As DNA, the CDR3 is TGTGCCAGCAGCTGGAATAGGAGTCCCTCCTACGAGCAGTACTTC. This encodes CASSWNRSPSYEQYF. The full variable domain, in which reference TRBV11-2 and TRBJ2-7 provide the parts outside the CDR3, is EAGVAQSPRYKIIEKRQSVAFWCNPISGHATLYWYQQILGQGPKLLIQFQNNGVVDDSQLPKDRFSAERLKGVDSTLKIQPAKLEDSAVYLCASSWNRSPSYEQYFGPGTRLTVT.

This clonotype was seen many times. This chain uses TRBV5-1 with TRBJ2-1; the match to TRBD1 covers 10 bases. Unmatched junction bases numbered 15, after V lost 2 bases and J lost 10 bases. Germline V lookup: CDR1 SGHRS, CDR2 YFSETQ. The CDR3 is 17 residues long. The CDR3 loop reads CASSFPGRRDRGKEQFF. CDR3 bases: TGCGCCAGCAGCTTCCCTGGGAGGCGGGACAGGGGAAAGGAGCAGTTCTTC.

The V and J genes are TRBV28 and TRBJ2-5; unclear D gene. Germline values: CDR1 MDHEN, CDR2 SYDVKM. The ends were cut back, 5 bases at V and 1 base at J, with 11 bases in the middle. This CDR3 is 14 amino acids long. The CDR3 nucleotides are TGTGCCAGCAGTGCCCCGAGCTCCCAAGAGACCCAGTACTTC. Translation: CASSAPSSQETQYF. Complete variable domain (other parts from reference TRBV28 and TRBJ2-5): DVKVTQSSRYLVKRTGEKVFLECVQDMDHENMFWYRQDPGLGLRLIYFSYDVKMKEKGDIPEGYSVSREKKERFSLILESASTNQTSMYLCASSAPSSQETQYFGPGTRLLVL.

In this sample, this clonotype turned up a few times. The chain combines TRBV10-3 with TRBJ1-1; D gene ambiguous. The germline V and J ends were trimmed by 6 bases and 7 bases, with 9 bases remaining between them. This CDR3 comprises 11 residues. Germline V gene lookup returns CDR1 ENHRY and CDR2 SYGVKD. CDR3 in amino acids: CAIRASHEAFF. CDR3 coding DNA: TGTGCCATCAGGGCGTCTCATGAAGCTTTCTTT.

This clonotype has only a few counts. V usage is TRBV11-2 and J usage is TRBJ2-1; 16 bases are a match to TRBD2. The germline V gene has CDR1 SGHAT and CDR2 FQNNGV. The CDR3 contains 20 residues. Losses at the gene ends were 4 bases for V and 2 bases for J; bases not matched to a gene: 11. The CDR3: CASSSRGGLAGGWAYNEQFF. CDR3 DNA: TGTGCCAGCAGCTCCAGGGGGGGACTAGCGGGAGGGTGGGCCTACAATGAGCAGTTCTTC.

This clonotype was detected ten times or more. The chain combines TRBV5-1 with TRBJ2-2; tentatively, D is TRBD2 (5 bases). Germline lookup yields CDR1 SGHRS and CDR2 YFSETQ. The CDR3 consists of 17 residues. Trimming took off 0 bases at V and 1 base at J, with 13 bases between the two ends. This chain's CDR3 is CASSLGGLAVNTGELFF. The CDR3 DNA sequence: TGCGCCAGCAGCTTGGGAGGTCTAGCAGTGAACACCGGGGAGCTGTTTTTT.

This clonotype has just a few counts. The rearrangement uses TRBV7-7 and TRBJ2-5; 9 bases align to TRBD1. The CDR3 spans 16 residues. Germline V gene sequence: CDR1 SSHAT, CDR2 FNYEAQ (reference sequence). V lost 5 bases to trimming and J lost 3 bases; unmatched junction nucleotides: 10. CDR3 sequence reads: CASSHNGTGPEETQYF. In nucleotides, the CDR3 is TGTGCCAGCAGCCACAACGGGACAGGGCCGGAAGAGACCCAGTACTTC.

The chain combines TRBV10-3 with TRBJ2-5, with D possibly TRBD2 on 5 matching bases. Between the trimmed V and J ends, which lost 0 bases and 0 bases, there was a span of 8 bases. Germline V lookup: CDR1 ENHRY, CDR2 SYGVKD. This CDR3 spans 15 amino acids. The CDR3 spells CAISESQDYQETQYF. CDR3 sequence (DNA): TGTGCCATCAGTGAGTCGCAGGACTACCAAGAGACCCAGTACTTC.

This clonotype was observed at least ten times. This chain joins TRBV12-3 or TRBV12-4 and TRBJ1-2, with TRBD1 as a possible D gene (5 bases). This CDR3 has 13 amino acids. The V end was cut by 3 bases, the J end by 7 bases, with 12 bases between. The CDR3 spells CASSFMGRGGYTF. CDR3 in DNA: TGTGCCAGCAGTTTCATGGGGCGGGGTGGCTACACCTTC.

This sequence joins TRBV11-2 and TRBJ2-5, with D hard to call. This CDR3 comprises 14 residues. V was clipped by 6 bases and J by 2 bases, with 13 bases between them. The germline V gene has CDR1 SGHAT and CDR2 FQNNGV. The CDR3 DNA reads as TGTGCCAGCAGTTTCCGGCCGGATCAAGAGACCCAGTACTTC. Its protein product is CASSFRPDQETQYF.

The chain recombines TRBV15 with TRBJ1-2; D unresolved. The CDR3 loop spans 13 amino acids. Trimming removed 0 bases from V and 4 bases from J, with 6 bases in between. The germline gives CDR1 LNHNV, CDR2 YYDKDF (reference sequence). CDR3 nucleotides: TGTGCCACCAGCAGAGATCAGGTCTATGGCTACACCTTC. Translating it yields CATSRDQVYGYTF.